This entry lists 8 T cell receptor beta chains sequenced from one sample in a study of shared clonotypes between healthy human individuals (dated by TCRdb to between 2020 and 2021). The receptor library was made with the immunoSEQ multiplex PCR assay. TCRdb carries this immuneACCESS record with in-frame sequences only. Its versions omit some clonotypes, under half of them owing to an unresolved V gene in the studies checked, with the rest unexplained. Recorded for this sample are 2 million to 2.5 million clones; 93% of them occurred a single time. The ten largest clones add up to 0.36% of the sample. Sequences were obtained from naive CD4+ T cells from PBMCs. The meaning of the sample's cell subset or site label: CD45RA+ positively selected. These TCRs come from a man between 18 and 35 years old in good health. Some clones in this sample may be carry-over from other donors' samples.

The CDR3 DNA follows: TGTGCCAGCAGCGCACTAGCGGGGACCACAGATACGCAGTATTTT. Residues: CASSALAGTTDTQYF. This chain links TRBV9 with TRBJ2-3; TRBD2 matches 10 bases. This CDR3 comprises 15 residues. Germline CDR1 reads SGDLS; CDR2 reads YYNGEE. V trimming: 3 bases; J trimming: 2 bases; junction bases outside the gene matches: 3.

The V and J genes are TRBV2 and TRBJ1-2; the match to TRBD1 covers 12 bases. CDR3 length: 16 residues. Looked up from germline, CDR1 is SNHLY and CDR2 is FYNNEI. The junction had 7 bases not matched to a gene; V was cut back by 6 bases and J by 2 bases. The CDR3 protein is CASRGGQGAGNYGYTF. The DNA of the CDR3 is TGTGCCAGCAGAGGGGGACAGGGGGCTGGGAACTATGGCTACACCTTC.

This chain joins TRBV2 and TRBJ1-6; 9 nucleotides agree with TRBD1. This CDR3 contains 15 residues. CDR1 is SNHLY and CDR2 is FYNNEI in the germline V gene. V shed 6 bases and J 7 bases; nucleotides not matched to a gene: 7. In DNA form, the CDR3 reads TGTGCCAGCAGGCTACAGGGGGCCCCAAATTCACCCCTCCACTTT. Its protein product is CASRLQGAPNSPLHF.

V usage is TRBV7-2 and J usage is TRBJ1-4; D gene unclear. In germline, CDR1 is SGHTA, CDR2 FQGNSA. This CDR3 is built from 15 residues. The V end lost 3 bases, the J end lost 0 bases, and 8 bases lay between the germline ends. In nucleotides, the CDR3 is TGTGCCAGCAGCTTGAACAGTGCAACTAATGAAAAACTGTTTTTT. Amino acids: CASSLNSATNEKLFF. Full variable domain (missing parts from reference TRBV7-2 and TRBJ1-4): GAGVSQSPSNKVTEKGKDVELRCDPISGHTALYWYRQSLGQGLEFLIYFQGNSAPDKSGLPSDRFSAERTGGSVSTLTIQRTQQEDSAVYLCASSLNSATNEKLFFGSGTQLSVL.

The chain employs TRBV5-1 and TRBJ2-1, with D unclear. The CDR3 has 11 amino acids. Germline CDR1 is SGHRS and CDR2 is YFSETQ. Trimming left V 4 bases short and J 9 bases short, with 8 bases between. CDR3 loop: CASSDQTEQFF. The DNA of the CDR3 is TGCGCCAGCAGCGACCAGACTGAGCAGTTCTTC.

The CDR3 is CASSYSLFTSGNTIYF. CDR3 nucleotides: TGTGCCAGCAGTTACTCGTTATTTACCTCTGGAAACACCATATATTTT. The chain employs TRBV6-5 and TRBJ1-3; no clear D gene. Germline V gene data show CDR1 as MNHEY and CDR2 as SVGAGI. The CDR3 sequence is 16 residues long. With 0 bases removed from V and 0 bases from J, the gap between germline ends came to 9 bases.

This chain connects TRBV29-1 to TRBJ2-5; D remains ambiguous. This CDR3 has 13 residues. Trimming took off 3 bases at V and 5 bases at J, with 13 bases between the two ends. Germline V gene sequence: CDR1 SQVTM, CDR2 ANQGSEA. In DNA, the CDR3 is TGCAGCGTTGATGGTTCGTTGGGGGAGACCCAGTACTTC. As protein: CSVDGSLGETQYF.

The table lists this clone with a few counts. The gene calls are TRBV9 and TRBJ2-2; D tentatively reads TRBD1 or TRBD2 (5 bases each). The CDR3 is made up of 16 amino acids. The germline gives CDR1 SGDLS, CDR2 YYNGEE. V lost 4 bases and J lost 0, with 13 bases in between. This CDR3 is CASSPRGFANTGELFF. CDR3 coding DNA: TGTGCCAGCAGCCCCCGGGGCTTCGCGAACACCGGGGAGCTGTTTTTT.